This passage covers 20 T cell receptor beta chains from one sample sequenced in a study of T cell responses to AZD1222 COVID-19 vaccine. Here immunoSEQ multiplex PCR was the method, and the copy in TCRdb shows in-frame clones only, minus some. This sample yields over 75,000 clones, of which approximately 85% are seen a single time; roughly 3.1% belongs to the top ten. The specimen was peripheral blood, collected 28 days after the second AZD1222 dose. These receptor sequences come from an adult who received the AZD1222 COVID-19 vaccine.

V is TRBV27 and J is TRBJ1-1; possibly TRBD1 for D (5 bases). The germline V and J ends were trimmed by 0 bases and 4 bases, with 12 bases remaining between them. The CDR3 consists of 15 residues. Germline CDR1 reads MNHEY; CDR2 reads SMNVEV (reference sequence). DNA of the CDR3: TGTGCCAGCAGTTTATCTCTCCCGCAGGGCACTGAAGCTTTCTTT. It codes for CASSLSLPQGTEAFF.

This rearrangement joins TRBV30 to TRBJ2-1; D remains unclear. The germline V gene encodes CDR1 GTSNPN and CDR2 SVGIG (reference sequence). The CDR3 is 15 residues long. V lost 0 bases to trimming and J lost 7 bases, with 16 bases between them. Here the CDR3 DNA reads TGTGCCTGGAGTGTCATTATAGGGTTAGGGAATGAGCAGTTCTTC. Translated, it gives CAWSVIIGLGNEQFF.

The rearrangement links TRBV6-5 to TRBJ2-7; D perhaps matches TRBD1 (5 bases). Trimming left V 0 bases short and J 3 bases short, with 12 bases between. The CDR3 sequence is 15 residues long. CDR1 and CDR2 (germline): MNHEY, SVGAGI. As DNA, the CDR3 is TGTGCCAGCAGTTACTCCTCAGGGAATAACTACGAGCAGTACTTC. This translates into CASSYSSGNNYEQYF.

The chain uses TRBV5-1 and TRBJ2-2; 8 bases agree with TRBD1. Germline assignment: CDR1 SGHRS and CDR2 YFSETQ. V trimming: 8 bases; J trimming: 3 bases; junction bases outside the gene matches: 3. This CDR3 contains 13 residues. In DNA, the CDR3 is TGCGCCAGTTACAGGGGGGACACCGGGGAGCTGTTTTTT. The encoded protein is CASYRGDTGELFF.

The chain recombines TRBV28 with TRBJ1-4; D unresolved. CDR1 and CDR2 from the germline V gene are MDHEN and SYDVKM. V lost 2 bases and J 5 bases, leaving 9 bases between the germline ends. The CDR3 sequence is 14 residues long. The DNA for the CDR3 is TGTGCCAGCAGTTTAAGTCCAGACAATGAAAAACTGTTTTTT. The encoded protein is CASSLSPDNEKLFF.

The chain couples TRBV21-1 to TRBJ2-3. TRBV21-1 is termed a pseudogene. This CDR3 has 16 residues. CDR3 in DNA: TGTGCCAGCAGCCAAAAAGTGGAACGGCCCACAGATACGCAGTATTTT. Protein: CASSQKVERPTDTQYF.

The chain links TRBV30 to TRBJ1-2; TRBD1 aligns across 8 bases. The V and J ends lost 5 bases and 8 bases, in that order; junction bases with no gene match: 4. The germline CDR1 and CDR2 sequences are GTSNPN and SVGIG (reference sequence). The CDR3 consists of 11 residues. CDR3 DNA: TGTGCCTGGGGAGACAGGGGAGGCTACACCTTC. Translation: CAWGDRGGYTF.

The V and J genes are TRBV14 and TRBJ2-1, with D perhaps TRBD1 or TRBD2 (5 bases each). The CDR3 runs to 13 residues. Germline V gene data show CDR1 as SGHDN and CDR2 as FVKESK. Trimming shortened V by 0 bases and J by 13 bases, and 13 bases separated the two germline ends. The CDR3, as DNA: TGTGCCAGCAGCCAAGATATGAGGGACGATCAGTTCTTC. Its translation is CASSQDMRDDQFF.

A single count supports this clone. V is TRBV30 and J is TRBJ1-5; D is perhaps TRBD1 (5 bases). The CDR3 runs to 13 residues. Germline V gives CDR1 GTSNPN, CDR2 SVGIG (reference sequence). Trimming removed 2 bases from V and 3 bases from J, with 8 bases in between. CDR3 nucleotide sequence: TGTGCCTGGAGTCGACAGCACAATCAGCCCCAGCATTTT. It is translated as CAWSRQHNQPQHF.

V gene TRBV4-3 combines with J gene TRBJ1-4; 7 nucleotides align to TRBD1. This CDR3 contains 16 residues. The V gene's germline CDR1 is LGHNA and CDR2 YSLEER. V shed 4 bases and J 5 bases; nucleotides not matched to a gene: 10. This CDR3 reads CASSRVRQGENEKLFF. The CDR3 nucleotides are TGCGCCAGCAGCCGAGTACGACAGGGCGAAAATGAAAAACTGTTTTTT.

The V call is TRBV19, the J call TRBJ1-6; D is perhaps TRBD1 (5 bases). Trimming removed 4 bases from V and 4 bases from J, with 17 bases in between. The CDR3 length is 17 residues. Germline CDR1 LNHDA, CDR2 SQIVND (reference sequence). The CDR3 DNA reads as TGTGCCAGTAGTAAAAGACAGCCGCCTCAATATAATTCACCCCTCCACTTT. It codes for CASSKRQPPQYNSPLHF.

Written as DNA, the CDR3 is TGCGCCAGCAGCTTGTTAGCGGAGTTCACAGATACGCAGTATTTT. Encoded protein: CASSLLAEFTDTQYF. The V gene is TRBV5-1, the J gene TRBJ2-3, with D maybe TRBD2 (6 bases). V gave up 1 base and J gave up 2 bases, with 11 bases separating them. This CDR3 spans 15 amino acids. Germline V gene data show CDR1 as SGHRS and CDR2 as YFSETQ.

The rearrangement uses TRBV19 and TRBJ2-7, with 11 bases aligning to TRBD2. J lost 4 bases, V lost 5 bases, and 13 bases had no gene match. The CDR3 is made up of 17 amino acids. Germline CDR1 reads LNHDA; CDR2 reads SQIVND (reference sequence). Here the CDR3 reads CASSSRLAGSGWYEQYF. CDR3 DNA: TGTGCCAGTAGTTCGAGACTAGCGGGAAGTGGATGGTACGAGCAGTACTTC.

The genes are TRBV29-1 and TRBJ1-5; D possibly corresponds to TRBD1 (6 bases). Germline V gives CDR1 SQVTM, CDR2 ANQGSEA. The V gene lost 4 bases and the J gene lost 3 bases, with 10 bases spanning the gap. This CDR3 spans 13 amino acids. CDR3 bases: TGCAGCGTTGCACAGGGTAACAATCAGCCCCAGCATTTT. It is translated as CSVAQGNNQPQHF.

As for this clone: Other nucleotide sequences from this sample produce the same CDR3. The V gene is TRBV6-5, the J gene TRBJ1-4; tentative D call: TRBD1 (5 bases). This CDR3 has 13 amino acids. Trimming pared 6 bases from V and 3 bases from J, leaving 8 bases between. Germline V gene lookup returns CDR1 MNHEY and CDR2 SVGAGI. The CDR3 coding sequence is TGTGCCAGCAGGCGGGACTCTAATGAAAAACTGTTTTTT. Encoded protein: CASRRDSNEKLFF.

V usage is TRBV2 and J usage is TRBJ1-6; 7 nucleotides line up with TRBD1. The CDR3 extends over 15 amino acids. Germline assignment: CDR1 SNHLY and CDR2 FYNNEI. V lost 5 bases and J lost 6; bases outside the gene matches: 7. The CDR3 sequence: CASSINRGGNSPLHF. The CDR3 DNA reads TGTGCCAGCAGTATTAACAGGGGAGGTAATTCACCCCTCCACTTT.

This clone occurred once. The chain uses TRBV5-4 and TRBJ2-2; tentative D call: TRBD1 (5 bases). The germline gives CDR1 SGHNT, CDR2 YYREEE (reference sequence). This CDR3 region has 15 residues. Trimming removed 4 bases at V and 1 base at J, with 11 bases between. CDR3 DNA sequence: TGTGCCAGCAGCCGGGCAACAGGGAACACCGGGGAGCTGTTTTTT. Translated: CASSRATGNTGELFF.

This rearrangement joins TRBV5-1 to TRBJ1-3; D remains ambiguous. The V end was cut by 4 bases, the J end by 0 bases, with 17 bases between. The CDR3 totals 17 residues. CDR1 SGHRS and CDR2 YFSETQ come from the germline V gene. This CDR3 reads CASSIRTGVSSGNTIYF. The CDR3 DNA reads as TGCGCCAGCAGCATACGGACGGGAGTGAGCTCTGGAAACACCATATATTTT.

The table lists this clone with a few counts. The V gene is TRBV19, the J gene TRBJ1-2, with D possibly being TRBD1 (6 bases). The germline gives CDR1 LNHDA, CDR2 SQIVND (reference sequence). The CDR3 sequence is 12 residues long. Trimming took 9 bases from V and 8 from J, leaving 16 bases between them. CDR3: CASNYRAEGYTF. The CDR3 region has the DNA TGTGCCAGCAACTACAGGGCAGAGGGCTACACCTTC. Together with reference TRBV19 and TRBJ1-2, the CDR3 gives the full variable domain: DGGITQSPKYLFRKEGQNVTLSCEQNLNHDAMYWYRQDPGQGLRLIYYSQIVNDFQKGDIAEGYSVSREKKESFPLTVTSAQKNPTAFYLCASNYRAEGYTFGSGTRLTVV.

V and J are TRBV5-1 and TRBJ1-1; D not certain. The CDR3 is made up of 15 amino acids. Trimming removed 3 bases at V and 0 bases at J, with 12 bases between. The V gene's germline CDR1 is SGHRS and CDR2 YFSETQ. This chain's CDR3 is CASSSDLKLNTEAFF. CDR3 bases: TGCGCCAGCAGCTCTGACCTCAAACTGAACACTGAAGCTTTCTTT.